A selection of T cell receptor beta chains follows, all from one sample in a study of radiation and T cells in renal cell carcinoma. Repertoires were generated with immunoSEQ multiplex PCR, while TCRdb's copy carries only in-frame clones and drops some. The sample lists over 120,000 clones; around nine tenths were seen once. The sequences come from blood, collected from a patient whose treatment included radiotherapy and nephrectomy. These receptor sequences come from a woman aged 45-60 years with renal cell carcinoma. Each CDR3 is given with its conserved first and last residue. The order of the fields is D gene, J gene, clone size, V gene, CDR3 protein, CDR3 DNA. D genes are given only for firm matches. For some rows the clone size is stated as once, few or many, or as a class when expanded; others skip it.

D gene: -; J gene: TRBJ1-2; clone size: -; V gene: TRBV11-2; CDR3 protein: CASSPGHGSDYGYTF; CDR3 DNA: TGTGCCAGCAGCCCCGGACACGGATCCGACTATGGCTACACCTTC
D gene: -; J gene: TRBJ2-3; clone size: once; V gene: TRBV20-1; CDR3 protein: CSARVTDTQYF; CDR3 DNA: TGCAGTGCTAGAGTCACGGATACGCAGTATTTT
D gene: -; J gene: TRBJ1-1; clone size: -; V gene: TRBV7-9; CDR3 protein: CASSLARGRVSEAFF; CDR3 DNA: TGTGCCAGCAGCTTAGCGCGGGGCAGGGTCTCCGAAGCTTTCTTT
D gene: -; J gene: TRBJ2-1; clone size: few; V gene: TRBV14; CDR3 protein: CASSLWTLPSNEQFF; CDR3 DNA: TGTGCCAGCAGCCTCTGGACTCTCCCTTCCAATGAGCAGTTCTTC
D gene: -; J gene: TRBJ1-1; clone size: once; V gene: TRBV19; CDR3 protein: CASTWGTEAFF; CDR3 DNA: TGTGCCAGTACTTGGGGTACTGAAGCTTTCTTT
D gene: -; J gene: TRBJ2-3; clone size: -; V gene: TRBV6-1; CDR3 protein: CASSMTLSSTDTQYF; CDR3 DNA: TGTGCCAGCAGCATGACCTTATCTAGCACAGATACGCAGTATTTT
D gene: -; J gene: TRBJ2-7; clone size: -; V gene: TRBV11-1; CDR3 protein: CASSSLLTYEQYF; CDR3 DNA: TGTGCCAGCAGCTCCCTACTAACCTACGAGCAGTACTTC
D gene: -; J gene: TRBJ2-7; clone size: -; V gene: TRBV6-1; CDR3 protein: CASSEGFGVYEQYF; CDR3 DNA: TGTGCCAGCAGTGAAGGATTTGGGGTCTACGAGCAGTACTTC
D gene: -; J gene: TRBJ2-5; clone size: -; V gene: TRBV7-2; CDR3 protein: CASSLGPRETQYF; CDR3 DNA: TGTGCCAGCAGCTTAGGACCTCGGGAGACCCAGTACTTC
D gene: TRBD1; J gene: TRBJ1-2; clone size: -; V gene: TRBV6-5; CDR3 protein: CASSPRGTGNYGYTF; CDR3 DNA: TGTGCCAGCAGTCCGCGGGGGACAGGGAACTATGGCTACACCTTC
D gene: -; J gene: TRBJ1-5; clone size: -; V gene: TRBV7-2; CDR3 protein: CASSLGVQGSLGF; CDR3 DNA: TGTGCCAGCAGCTTAGGCGTGCAGGGATCCCTGGGATTT
D gene: -; J gene: TRBJ2-2; clone size: -; V gene: TRBV4-1; CDR3 protein: CASSRSPGITGELFF; CDR3 DNA: TGCGCCAGCAGCCGGTCCCCAGGGATCACCGGGGAGCTGTTTTTT
D gene: -; J gene: TRBJ1-2; clone size: -; V gene: TRBV6-1; CDR3 protein: CASNYGYTF; CDR3 DNA: TGTGCCAGCAATTATGGCTACACCTTC
D gene: -; J gene: TRBJ1-1; clone size: -; V gene: TRBV11-3; CDR3 protein: CASSSTSITEAFF; CDR3 DNA: TGTGCCAGCAGCTCTACCTCAATCACTGAAGCTTTCTTT
D gene: -; J gene: TRBJ2-7; clone size: -; V gene: TRBV27; CDR3 protein: CASSTPGSSYEQYF; CDR3 DNA: TGTGCCAGCAGTACCCCAGGGAGCTCCTACGAGCAGTACTTC